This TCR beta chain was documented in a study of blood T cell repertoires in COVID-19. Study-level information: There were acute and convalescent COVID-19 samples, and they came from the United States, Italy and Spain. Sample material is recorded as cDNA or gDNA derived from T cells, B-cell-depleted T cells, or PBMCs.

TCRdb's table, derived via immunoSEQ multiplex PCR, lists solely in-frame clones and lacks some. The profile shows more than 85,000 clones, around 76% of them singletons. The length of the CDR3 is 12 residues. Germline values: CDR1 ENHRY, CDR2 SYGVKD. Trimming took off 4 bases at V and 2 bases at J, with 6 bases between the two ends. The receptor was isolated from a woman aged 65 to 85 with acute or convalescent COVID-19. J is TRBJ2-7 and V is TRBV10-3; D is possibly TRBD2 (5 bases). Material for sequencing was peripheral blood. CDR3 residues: CAISAGAYEQYF. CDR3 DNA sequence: TGTGCCATCAGTGCCGGGGCCTACGAGCAGTACTTC.